These 4 T cell receptor beta chains were sequenced from one sample in a study of T cell repertoires in cytomegalovirus infection. One entry per CDR3 protein, called by TCRdb with MiXCR from the reads. Found here are about 240,000 distinct CDR3 sequences, 5% to 8.5% of them singletons; the top ten hold about 6.3%. The sample comprised PBMCs. All receptors come from a human donor in good health (CMV status not recorded). Some clones in this sample may be carry-over from other donors' samples.

This clonotype was detected many times. The rearrangement uses TRBV7-2 and TRBJ2-3, with 7 bases identical to TRBD2. The junction had 3 bases not matched to a gene; V was cut back by 3 bases and J by 6 bases. The length of the CDR3 is 13 residues. Germline CDR1 reads SGHTA; CDR2 reads FQGNSA. CDR3 coding DNA: TGTGCCAGCAGCTTCTCGCGGGGGGATACGCAGTATTTT. Translated: CASSFSRGDTQYF.

In this sample, this clonotype turned up many times. The chain couples TRBV19 to TRBJ2-7; 7 bases map to TRBD2. Germline loops: CDR1 LNHDA, CDR2 SQIVND (reference sequence). V lost 3 bases to trimming and J lost 4 bases; unmatched junction nucleotides: 6. This CDR3 region has 14 residues. CDR3 region: CASSMAGEIYEQYF. The CDR3 DNA sequence: TGTGCCAGTAGTATGGCGGGGGAAATTTACGAGCAGTACTTC.

This clonotype was found many times. The V call is TRBV7-9, the J call TRBJ2-1, with 9 bases fitting TRBD1. Looked up from germline, CDR1 is SEHNR and CDR2 is FQNEAQ (reference sequence). This CDR3 has 15 amino acids. V lost 5 bases to trimming and J lost 8 bases; unmatched junction nucleotides: 10. CDR3 amino acids: CASSPRDRVLDEQFF. In DNA, the CDR3 is TGTGCCAGCAGCCCACGGGACAGGGTTCTGGATGAGCAGTTCTTC. The entire variable domain, with the rest obtained from reference TRBV7-9 and TRBJ2-1, is as follows: DTGVSQNPRHKITKRGQNVTFRCDPISEHNRLYWYRQTLGQGPEFLTYFQNEAQLEKSRLLSDRFSAERPKGSFSTLEIQRTEQGDSAMYLCASSPRDRVLDEQFFGPGTRLTVL.

This clonotype was seen at least ten times. The chain couples TRBV6-2 or TRBV6-3 to TRBJ1-1; D gene unclear. Germline CDR1 MNHEY, CDR2 SVGEGT. Trimming took off 0 bases at V and 9 bases at J, with 11 bases between the two ends. The CDR3 runs 13 residues. Here the CDR3 reads CASSYSNAQKAFF. Here the CDR3 DNA reads TGTGCCAGCAGTTACTCGAATGCCCAGAAAGCTTTCTTT.